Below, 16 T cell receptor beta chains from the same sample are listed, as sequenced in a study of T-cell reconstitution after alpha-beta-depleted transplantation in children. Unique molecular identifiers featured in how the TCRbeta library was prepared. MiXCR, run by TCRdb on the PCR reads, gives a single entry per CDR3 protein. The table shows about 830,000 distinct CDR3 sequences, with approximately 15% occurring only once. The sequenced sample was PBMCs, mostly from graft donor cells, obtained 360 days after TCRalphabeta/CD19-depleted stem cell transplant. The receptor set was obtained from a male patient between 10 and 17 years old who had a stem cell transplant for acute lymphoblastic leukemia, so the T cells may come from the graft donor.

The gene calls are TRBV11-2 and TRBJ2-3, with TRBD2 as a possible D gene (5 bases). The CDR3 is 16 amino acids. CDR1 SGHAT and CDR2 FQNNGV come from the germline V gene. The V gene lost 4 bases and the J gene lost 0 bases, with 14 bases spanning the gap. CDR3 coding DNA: TGTGCCAGCAGCTACCTTCGCGGGCCTAGCACAGATACGCAGTATTTT. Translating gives CASSYLRGPSTDTQYF.

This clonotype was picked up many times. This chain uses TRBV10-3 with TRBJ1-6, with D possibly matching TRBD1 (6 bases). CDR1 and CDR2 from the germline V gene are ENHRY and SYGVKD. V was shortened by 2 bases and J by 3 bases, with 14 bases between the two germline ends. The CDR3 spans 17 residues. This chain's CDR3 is CAISESDRHYYNSPLHF. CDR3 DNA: TGTGCCATCAGTGAGAGCGACAGGCATTACTATAATTCACCCCTCCACTTT.

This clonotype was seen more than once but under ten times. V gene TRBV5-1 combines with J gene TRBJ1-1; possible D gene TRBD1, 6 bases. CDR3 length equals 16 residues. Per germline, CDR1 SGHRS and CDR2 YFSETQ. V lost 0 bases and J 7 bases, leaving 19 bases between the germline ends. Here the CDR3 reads CASSLVMGGGQNEAFF. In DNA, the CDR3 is TGCGCCAGCAGCTTGGTGATGGGGGGCGGTCAAAATGAAGCTTTCTTT.

The CDR3 sequence is CASGGTSGQLTQYF. The CDR3 DNA is TGTGCCAGCGGGGGGACTAGCGGCCAACTTACGCAGTATTTT. V usage is TRBV2 and J usage is TRBJ2-3; 11 bases are shared with TRBD2. Trimming took 8 bases from V and 8 from J; bases not matched to a gene: 9. This CDR3 contains 14 residues. CDR1 is SNHLY, CDR2 FYNNEI, per germline.

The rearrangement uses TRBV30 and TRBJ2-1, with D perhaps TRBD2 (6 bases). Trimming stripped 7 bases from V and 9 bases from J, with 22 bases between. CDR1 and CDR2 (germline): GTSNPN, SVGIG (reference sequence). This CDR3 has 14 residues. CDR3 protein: CALGKPRDSSEQFF. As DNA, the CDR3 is TGTGCCTTGGGTAAACCGCGGGACTCAAGTGAGCAGTTCTTC. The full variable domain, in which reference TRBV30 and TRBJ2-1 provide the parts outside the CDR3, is SQTIHQWPATLVQPVGSPLSLECTVEGTSNPNLYWYRQAAGRGLQLLFYSVGIGQISSEVPQNLSASRPQDRQFILSSKKLLLSDSGFYLCALGKPRDSSEQFFGPGTRLTVL.

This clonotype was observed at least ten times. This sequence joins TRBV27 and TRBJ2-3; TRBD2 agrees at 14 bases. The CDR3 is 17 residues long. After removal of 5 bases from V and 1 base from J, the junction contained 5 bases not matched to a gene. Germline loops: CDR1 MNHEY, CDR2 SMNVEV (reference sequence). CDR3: CASSPPGLAGGTDTQYF. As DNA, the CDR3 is TGTGCCAGCAGTCCCCCGGGACTAGCGGGAGGCACAGATACGCAGTATTTT.

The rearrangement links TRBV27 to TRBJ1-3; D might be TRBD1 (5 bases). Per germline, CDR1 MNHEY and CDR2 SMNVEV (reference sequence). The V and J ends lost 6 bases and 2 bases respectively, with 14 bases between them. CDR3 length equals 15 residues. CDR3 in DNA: TGTGCCAGCAGGGGACGTGGAGGGACTGGAAACACCATATATTTT. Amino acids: CASRGRGGTGNTIYF.

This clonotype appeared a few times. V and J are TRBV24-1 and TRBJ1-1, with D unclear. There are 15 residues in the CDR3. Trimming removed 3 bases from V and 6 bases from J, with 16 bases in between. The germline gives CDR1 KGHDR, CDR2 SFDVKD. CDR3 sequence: CATSDPSSFPPEAFF. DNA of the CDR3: TGTGCCACCAGTGATCCGTCGTCTTTCCCACCTGAAGCTTTCTTT.

As DNA, the CDR3 is TGTGCCAGCAGTTTAATAGCGGGGGATTACAATGAGCAGTTCTTC. Its translation: CASSLIAGDYNEQFF. The chain joins TRBV27 to TRBJ2-1; 9 bases align to TRBD2. V was clipped by 2 bases and J by 4 bases; unmatched bases: 3. This CDR3 contains 15 residues. Germline V gene sequence: CDR1 MNHEY, CDR2 SMNVEV (reference sequence).

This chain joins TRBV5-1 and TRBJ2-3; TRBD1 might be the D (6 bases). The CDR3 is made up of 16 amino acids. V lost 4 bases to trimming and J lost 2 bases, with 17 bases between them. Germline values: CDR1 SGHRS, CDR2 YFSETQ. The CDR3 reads CASSLRQGRYTDTQYF. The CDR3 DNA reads TGCGCCAGCAGCCTGCGGCAGGGGAGATACACAGATACGCAGTATTTT. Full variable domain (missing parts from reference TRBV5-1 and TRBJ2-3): KAGVTQTPRYLIKTRGQQVTLSCSPISGHRSVSWYQQTPGQGLQFLFEYFSETQRNKGNFPGRFSGRQFSNSRSEMNVSTLELGDSALYLCASSLRQGRYTDTQYFGPGTRLTVL.

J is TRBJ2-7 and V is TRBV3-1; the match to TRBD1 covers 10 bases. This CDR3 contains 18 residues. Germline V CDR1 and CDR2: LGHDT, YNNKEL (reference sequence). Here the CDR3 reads CTFCFMVFGGQGPYEQYF. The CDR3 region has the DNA TGTACCTTCTGTTTTATGGTATTTGGGGGACAGGGGCCCTACGAGCAGTACTTC.

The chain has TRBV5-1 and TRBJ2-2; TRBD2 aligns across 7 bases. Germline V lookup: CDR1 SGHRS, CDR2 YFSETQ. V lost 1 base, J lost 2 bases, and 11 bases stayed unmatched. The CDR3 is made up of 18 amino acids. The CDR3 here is CASSLRGGELPNTGELFF. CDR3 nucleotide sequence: TGCGCCAGCAGCTTGAGGGGAGGGGAGTTACCTAACACCGGGGAGCTGTTTTTT.

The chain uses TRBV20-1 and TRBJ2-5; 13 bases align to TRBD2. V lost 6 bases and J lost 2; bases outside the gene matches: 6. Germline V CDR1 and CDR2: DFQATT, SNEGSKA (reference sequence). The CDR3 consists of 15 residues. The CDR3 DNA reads TGCAGTGCAACAACTAGCGGGAGGGGGCAAGAGACCCAGTACTTC. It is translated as CSATTSGRGQETQYF.

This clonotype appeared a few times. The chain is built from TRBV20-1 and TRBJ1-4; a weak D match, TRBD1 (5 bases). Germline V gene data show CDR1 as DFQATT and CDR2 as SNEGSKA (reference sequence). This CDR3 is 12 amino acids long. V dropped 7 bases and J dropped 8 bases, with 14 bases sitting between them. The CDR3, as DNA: TGCAGTGTCGGGGCCATGGGCGAAAAACTGTTTTTT. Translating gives CSVGAMGEKLFF.

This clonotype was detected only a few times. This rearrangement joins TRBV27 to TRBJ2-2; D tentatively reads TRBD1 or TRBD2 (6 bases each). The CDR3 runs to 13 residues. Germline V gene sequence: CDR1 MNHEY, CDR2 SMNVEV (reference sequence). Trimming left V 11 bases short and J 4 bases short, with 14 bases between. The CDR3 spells CAGGQVRTGELFF. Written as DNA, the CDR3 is TGTGCCGGGGGGCAGGTTCGCACCGGGGAGCTGTTTTTT.

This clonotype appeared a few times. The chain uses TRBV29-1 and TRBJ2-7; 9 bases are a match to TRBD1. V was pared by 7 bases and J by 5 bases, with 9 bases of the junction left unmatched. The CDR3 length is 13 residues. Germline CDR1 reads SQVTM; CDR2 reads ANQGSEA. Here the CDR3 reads CSGGQGTTHEQYF. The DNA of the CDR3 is TGCAGCGGGGGACAGGGAACAACCCACGAGCAGTACTTC.